These 28 T cell receptor beta chains were all obtained from the same sample, sequenced in a study of T cells in localized non-small cell lung cancer. TCRdb's table, derived via immunoSEQ multiplex PCR, lists solely in-frame clones and lacks some. The sample includes about 83,000 clones, around 80% of them seen just once. Material: peripheral blood, obtained before any cancer treatment. The source of these receptors is a female donor over 55 with stage I lung adenocarcinoma.

The chain links TRBV6-5 to TRBJ1-2; D not resolved. V was pared by 6 bases and J by 0 bases, with 8 bases between. Germline CDR1 MNHEY, CDR2 SVGAGI. This CDR3 contains 13 residues. Here the CDR3 reads CASSLEANYGYTF. The CDR3 DNA reads TGTGCCAGCAGCCTGGAAGCTAACTATGGCTACACCTTC.

V and J are TRBV2 and TRBJ2-5; D is undetermined. Near its end, the DNA agrees better with TRBJ2-7, so the J call may be wrong. CDR1 and CDR2 from the germline V gene are SNHLY and FYNNEI. The CDR3 has 12 residues. The CDR3 nucleotides are TGTGCCAGCTCACGGACGGCCTACGAGCAGTACTTC. As protein: CASSRTAYEQYF.

This clone turned up a few times. V gene TRBV5-1 combines with J gene TRBJ2-7; D might be TRBD1 (5 bases). The V gene's germline CDR1 is SGHRS and CDR2 YFSETQ. The V end lost 0 bases, the J end lost 2 bases, and 21 bases lay between the germline ends. The CDR3 has 18 amino acids. The CDR3 is CASSLAPTSAGLAYEQYF. Here the CDR3 DNA reads TGCGCCAGCAGCTTGGCCCCCACCTCCGCAGGGTTGGCCTACGAGCAGTACTTC.

This CDR3 is CASSLVSDPGELFF. CDR3 sequence (DNA): TGTGCCAGCAGCTTAGTTAGCGACCCCGGGGAGCTGTTTTTT. The V gene is TRBV7-3, the J gene TRBJ2-2; tentatively, D is TRBD2 (5 bases). The CDR3 runs to 14 residues. V was clipped by 2 bases and J by 6 bases, with 10 bases between them. Looked up from germline, CDR1 is SGHTA and CDR2 is FQGTGA.

This clone was seen repeatedly, ten times or more. This chain uses TRBV6-6 with TRBJ1-6; D uncertain. Trimming stripped 0 bases from V and 7 bases from J, with 10 bases between. The CDR3 is 15 residues long. Per the germline V gene, CDR1 is MNHNY and CDR2 is SVGAGI (reference sequence). CDR3 nucleotide sequence: TGTGCCAGCAGTTACTCACAGCTTCGGAATTCACCCCTCCACTTT. Its protein product is CASSYSQLRNSPLHF.

This sequence joins TRBV4-3 and TRBJ1-2, with D possibly being TRBD1 (6 bases). The germline gives CDR1 LGHNA, CDR2 YSLEER. This CDR3 contains 15 residues. The V gene lost 4 bases and the J gene lost 4 bases, with 16 bases spanning the gap. The CDR3 protein is CASSPGVGVAYGYTF. CDR3 coding DNA: TGCGCCAGCAGCCCAGGGGTAGGGGTAGCCTATGGCTACACCTTC.

V gene TRBV5-6 combines with J gene TRBJ2-3; D might be TRBD1 (6 bases). Trimming removed 0 bases at V and 4 bases at J, with 9 bases between. Germline V CDR1 and CDR2: SGHDT, YYEEEE. CDR3 length: 14 residues. The CDR3 protein is CASSLAGDADTQYF. CDR3 DNA: TGTGCCAGCAGCTTGGCAGGGGATGCAGATACGCAGTATTTT.

The chain links TRBV28 to TRBJ2-7; D gene unclear. V was pared by 5 bases and J by 2 bases, with 4 bases between. The germline CDR1 and CDR2 sequences are MDHEN and SYDVKM. The CDR3 runs to 11 residues. This CDR3 reads CASSNTYEQYF. CDR3 in DNA: TGTGCCAGCAGTAATACCTACGAGCAGTACTTC. Combining the CDR3 with reference TRBV28 and TRBJ2-7 gives the whole variable domain DVKVTQSSRYLVKRTGEKVFLECVQDMDHENMFWYRQDPGLGLRLIYFSYDVKMKEKGDIPEGYSVSREKKERFSLILESASTNQTSMYLCASSNTYEQYFGPGTRLTVT.

The chain uses TRBV5-1 and TRBJ1-2; TRBD1 might be the D (5 bases). Per germline, CDR1 SGHRS and CDR2 YFSETQ. The CDR3 runs to 15 residues. Deletions cut 0 bases from V and 0 bases from J, with 9 bases between. CDR3 nucleotide sequence: TGCGCCAGCAGCTTGGGAAAGGGGACTAACTATGGCTACACCTTC. Its translation is CASSLGKGTNYGYTF.

The chain joins TRBV19 to TRBJ2-7, with D tentatively TRBD2 (6 bases). The CDR3 length is 17 residues. Trimming removed 1 base from V and 2 bases from J, with 18 bases in between. Germline V gene sequence: CDR1 LNHDA, CDR2 SQIVND (reference sequence). The CDR3 nucleotides read TGTGCCAGTAGTATAGCTTCGGGAGCGGTCCTGGCCTACGAGCAGTACTTC. Protein product: CASSIASGAVLAYEQYF.

The chain joins TRBV11-3 to TRBJ2-2; 8 bases are shared with TRBD1. The CDR3 is 16 amino acids. Unmatched junction bases numbered 0, after V lost 0 bases and J lost 0 bases. Per the germline V gene, CDR1 is SGHNT and CDR2 is YENEEA. CDR3 sequence (DNA): TGTGCCAGCAGCTTAGAACAGGGGGCGAACACCGGGGAGCTGTTTTTT. Translating gives CASSLEQGANTGELFF.

This chain joins TRBV14 and TRBJ1-2, with D hard to call. The V and J ends lost 2 bases and 8 bases respectively, with 12 bases between them. This CDR3 is built from 13 residues. Germline loops: CDR1 SGHDN, CDR2 FVKESK. Here the CDR3 reads CASSQQVLEGYTF. The CDR3 DNA reads TGTGCCAGCAGCCAACAGGTCCTGGAAGGCTACACCTTC. The whole variable domain, remainder taken from reference TRBV14 and TRBJ1-2, is EAGVTQFPSHSVIEKGQTVTLRCDPISGHDNLYWYRRVMGKEIKFLLHFVKESKQDESGMPNNRFLAERTGGTYSTLKVQPAELEDSGVYFCASSQQVLEGYTFGSGTRLTVV.

This chain links TRBV2 with TRBJ1-6; 9 bases match TRBD1. This CDR3 contains 17 residues. CDR1 is SNHLY, CDR2 FYNNEI, per germline. J was trimmed by 6 bases and V by 6 bases; bases with no gene match: 12. CDR3 residues: CASSPLTGTGSNSPLHF. The CDR3 coding sequence is TGTGCCAGCAGCCCTCTCACCGGGACAGGGTCTAATTCACCCCTCCACTTT.

The chain carries TRBV18 and TRBJ2-3; the D is unclear. The CDR3 is 14 residues long. The germline gives CDR1 KGHSH, CDR2 LQKENI. V lost 0 bases to trimming and J lost 6 bases, with 10 bases between them. The CDR3 protein is CASSPPGGVDTQYF. CDR3 DNA: TGTGCCAGCTCACCACCCGGTGGGGTCGATACGCAGTATTTT.

About this clone itself: This specimen includes other DNA sequences encoding the same CDR3. The chain is built from TRBV6-1 and TRBJ2-5; no definite D call. V was pared by 3 bases and J by 4 bases, with 6 bases between. The CDR3 runs to 12 residues. Germline values: CDR1 MNHNS, CDR2 SASEGT. CDR3 amino acids: CASSEYGETQYF. CDR3 DNA: TGTGCCAGCAGTGAGTATGGAGAGACCCAGTACTTC.

The V gene is TRBV19, the J gene TRBJ1-5; D gene uncertain. The CDR3 loop spans 14 amino acids. Per the germline V gene, CDR1 is LNHDA and CDR2 is SQIVND (reference sequence). Between the trimmed V and J ends, which lost 5 bases and 2 bases, there was a span of 10 bases. The CDR3 loop is CASSLSSGNQPQHF. The CDR3 nucleotides are TGTGCCAGTAGTTTGAGTTCGGGCAATCAGCCCCAGCATTTT.

The V call is TRBV19, the J call TRBJ1-1; D is unresolved. This CDR3 comprises 15 residues. Germline CDR1 is LNHDA and CDR2 is SQIVND (reference sequence). Trimming shortened V by 6 bases and J by 2 bases, and 16 bases separated the two germline ends. The CDR3 region has the DNA TGTGCCAGTAGCGAAACAGCCAGCTACAACACTGAAGCTTTCTTT. Translating it yields CASSETASYNTEAFF.

The chain recombines TRBV5-1 with TRBJ1-2; the match to TRBD1 covers 8 bases. CDR3 length: 14 residues. The ends lost 3 bases at V and 4 bases at J; junction bases unmatched: 5. Germline CDR1 is SGHRS and CDR2 is YFSETQ. In nucleotides, the CDR3 is TGCGCCAGCAGCTCCGGACAGGGCGCCTATGGCTACACCTTC. Protein sequence: CASSSGQGAYGYTF.

CDR3 sequence reads: CASSLGQGVEYGYTF. DNA of the CDR3: TGTGCCAGCAGCTTGGGGCAGGGAGTGGAGTATGGCTACACCTTC. This rearrangement joins TRBV5-6 to TRBJ1-2, with D possibly being TRBD1 (5 bases). Germline V gives CDR1 SGHDT, CDR2 YYEEEE. The V gene lost 0 bases and the J gene lost 5 bases, with 14 bases spanning the gap. This CDR3 contains 15 residues.

The chain uses TRBV6-5 and TRBJ2-1; D remains unclear. Per germline, CDR1 MNHEY and CDR2 SVGAGI. The CDR3 is 15 residues long. The V and J ends lost 0 bases and 0 bases respectively, with 6 bases between them. Written as DNA, the CDR3 is TGTGCCAGCAGTTACTCCCGGAGCTCCTACAATGAGCAGTTCTTC. Translated: CASSYSRSSYNEQFF.

The chain is built from TRBV30 and TRBJ1-1, with TRBD1 matching 10 bases. The CDR3 loop spans 14 amino acids. Germline CDR1 GTSNPN, CDR2 SVGIG (reference sequence). Trimming took 3 bases from V and 5 from J; bases not matched to a gene: 6. The CDR3 region has the DNA TGTGCCTGGAGCAGACAGGGGGCGAGGACTGAAGCTTTCTTT. It encodes CAWSRQGARTEAFF.

This rearrangement joins TRBV30 to TRBJ2-4; perhaps TRBD2 as D (5 bases). Per germline, CDR1 GTSNPN and CDR2 SVGIG (reference sequence). The V end was cut by 1 base, the J end by 2 bases, with 9 bases between. The CDR3 totals 14 residues. The CDR3 reads CAWSGSSTKNIQYF. CDR3 bases: TGTGCCTGGAGTGGCTCTAGCACCAAAAACATTCAGTACTTC.

The chain links TRBV27 to TRBJ2-1, with TRBD2 matching over 14 bases. V shed 3 bases, J shed 8 bases, and the junction held 12 bases outside the gene matches. Germline V gene lookup returns CDR1 MNHEY and CDR2 SMNVEV (reference sequence). This CDR3 is 18 amino acids long. The CDR3 region has the DNA TGTGCCAGCAGTTTGGCGCGACTAGCGGGGGGGCCGAGGGATGAGCAGTTCTTC. It is translated as CASSLARLAGGPRDEQFF.

V is TRBV30 and J is TRBJ1-2, with D unresolved. The CDR3 totals 14 residues. V was trimmed by 2 bases and J by 4 bases, leaving 14 bases between them. Germline lookup yields CDR1 GTSNPN and CDR2 SVGIG (reference sequence). CDR3 sequence: CAWSTLAGLYGYTF. For the CDR3, the DNA is TGTGCCTGGAGTACCCTGGCAGGCCTCTATGGCTACACCTTC.

This clone was picked up one time. CDR3 sequence (DNA): TGTGCCAGTAGTATAGGATACGAGCAGTACTTC. Translation gives CASSIGYEQYF. V usage is TRBV19 and J usage is TRBJ2-7; no reliable D call. Germline CDR1 is LNHDA and CDR2 is SQIVND (reference sequence). V was clipped by 1 base and J by 4 bases, with 2 bases between them. The CDR3 is made up of 11 amino acids.

In its sample, this clone was seen a few times. The chain uses TRBV2 and TRBJ2-3, with 7 nucleotides matching TRBD2. This CDR3 comprises 14 residues. Germline CDR1 reads SNHLY; CDR2 reads FYNNEI. V was pared by 8 bases and J by 7 bases, with 12 bases of the junction left unmatched. Here the CDR3 DNA reads TGTGCCAGCTCCTCAGGCGGCGGGAGAAATACGCAGTATTTT. Translation: CASSSGGGRNTQYF.

This chain connects TRBV19 to TRBJ1-1; 8 bases fit TRBD1. Germline CDR1 LNHDA, CDR2 SQIVND (reference sequence). V lost 9 bases to trimming and J lost 4 bases; unmatched junction nucleotides: 4. This CDR3 contains 12 residues. CDR3 nucleotides: TGTGCCAGCCAGGGGGCGCCCACTGAAGCTTTCTTT. Its protein product is CASQGAPTEAFF.

The chain is built from TRBV7-2 and TRBJ2-2; possible D gene TRBD2, 6 bases. The CDR3 sequence is 16 residues long. With 7 bases removed from V and 2 bases from J, the gap between germline ends came to 17 bases. Germline V gene lookup returns CDR1 SGHTA and CDR2 FQGNSA. CDR3 region: CASTIATGLNTGELFF. CDR3 bases: TGTGCCAGCACTATAGCCACGGGACTTAACACCGGGGAGCTGTTTTTT.